This T cell receptor beta chain was recovered during a study of blood T cell repertoires in COVID-19. As for the study in general: Samples came from the United States, Italy and Spain, spanning acute and convalescent COVID-19.

Assay used: immunoSEQ multiplex PCR; TCRdb lists only in-frame clones, some missing. This table holds about 74,000 clones, nearly 90% found once. Trimming at V came to 1 base and at J to 4 bases, leaving 7 bases not matched to a gene. The CDR3 consists of 16 residues. Per germline, CDR1 KGHSH and CDR2 LQKENI. J is TRBJ2-5 and V is TRBV18; 9 bases map to TRBD2. Material for sequencing was peripheral blood. This clonotype was sampled from a man in his 70s with active or convalescent COVID-19. CDR3 nucleotide sequence: TGTGCCAGCTCACCACAAGATAGCGGGAGTCTAGAGACCCAGTACTTC. Amino acids: CASSPQDSGSLETQYF.